The 23 T cell receptor beta chains listed next were all sequenced from one sample in a study of cytomegalovirus exposure and HLA in healthy donors listed by TCRdb under 2017. Library generation was performed with the immunoSEQ multiplex PCR assay. For the multiplex PCR, a mixture combining 60 forward primers for TCR Vbeta segments and 13 reverse primers for TCR Jbeta segments was used. TCRdb obtained this table from immuneACCESS and retained in-frame rearrangements with V and J assigned. These tables miss some clones; where compared with another copy, unresolved V genes account for less than half of the shortfall, and the remainder is unexplained. The sample table shows 150,000 to 200,000 clones, and around 81% are seen once. The ten largest clonotypes hold approximately 1.8% of the sample. Sequences were obtained from PBMCs. Source of these receptors: a young man in good health and CMV-seronegative.

The chain has TRBV5-1 and TRBJ1-1, with D tentatively TRBD1 (6 bases). CDR1 and CDR2 from the germline V gene are SGHRS and YFSETQ. The CDR3 totals 15 residues. V was clipped by 3 bases and J by 3 bases, with 15 bases between them. The CDR3 region has the DNA TGCGCCAGCAGCTCACAGGGCCGCAGGGACACTGAAGCTTTCTTT. This sequence encodes CASSSQGRRDTEAFF.

This sequence joins TRBV6-5 and TRBJ2-3, with no clear D. Germline V lookup: CDR1 MNHEY, CDR2 SVGAGI. This CDR3 comprises 15 residues. Trimming shortened V by 4 bases and J by 4 bases, and 15 bases separated the two germline ends. CDR3 DNA sequence: TGTGCCAGCAGTTTAAGCGCTAATGTTGCAGATACGCAGTATTTT. It is translated as CASSLSANVADTQYF.

This sequence joins TRBV7-8 and TRBJ2-5, with D possibly TRBD1 on 6 matching bases. With 4 bases removed from V and 2 bases from J, the gap between germline ends came to 8 bases. This CDR3 has 13 residues. CDR1 is SGHVS, CDR2 FQNEAQ, per germline. DNA of the CDR3: TGTGCCAGCAGCTGGACAGTGCAAGAGACCCAGTACTTC. Translation gives CASSWTVQETQYF.

The V gene is TRBV29-1, the J gene TRBJ2-7; no clear D. V was shortened by 7 bases and J by 6 bases, with 16 bases between the two germline ends. CDR1 SQVTM and CDR2 ANQGSEA come from the germline V gene. The CDR3 sequence is 12 residues long. CDR3 sequence: CSARVEVGEQYF. The CDR3 bases are TGCAGCGCCCGAGTTGAGGTTGGCGAGCAGTACTTC.

V usage is TRBV19 and J usage is TRBJ2-1; a possible D gene is TRBD2 (6 bases). CDR1 and CDR2 (germline): LNHDA, SQIVND (reference sequence). This CDR3 region has 15 residues. V was clipped by 6 bases and J by 8 bases, with 20 bases between them. CDR3 protein: CASREGPGGGYEQFF. For the CDR3, the DNA is TGTGCCAGTAGGGAGGGCCCAGGAGGTGGGTATGAGCAGTTCTTC.

The rearrangement links TRBV6-5 to TRBJ2-1, with 7 bases that match TRBD2. From germline, CDR1 is MNHEY and CDR2 SVGAGI. The CDR3 has 15 amino acids. The V and J ends lost 5 bases and 4 bases, in that order; junction bases with no gene match: 8. DNA for the CDR3: TGTGCCAGCAGTCGAGGTGCTAGCGGATACAATGAGCAGTTCTTC. Amino acids: CASSRGASGYNEQFF.

The chain uses TRBV11-2 and TRBJ2-7; TRBD1 matches at 7 bases. The CDR3 totals 15 residues. V shed 1 base and J 7 bases; nucleotides not matched to a gene: 10. Germline V gives CDR1 SGHAT, CDR2 FQNNGV. The CDR3 reads CASSLVQGVHGEQYF. The DNA of the CDR3 is TGTGCCAGCAGCTTAGTTCAGGGGGTCCACGGGGAGCAGTACTTC.

This clone appeared a single time. In nucleotides, the CDR3 is TGTGCCAGCAGCGGAAGAACAGGGCTAGGCACCGGGGAGCTGTTTTTT. It translates to CASSGRTGLGTGELFF. The chain carries TRBV11-3 and TRBJ2-2; weak D call: TRBD1 (6 bases). Germline loops: CDR1 SGHNT, CDR2 YENEEA. The CDR3 spans 16 residues. The V end was cut by 5 bases, the J end by 4 bases, with 17 bases between.

This chain joins TRBV25-1 and TRBJ1-1, with D tentatively TRBD1 (5 bases). V lost 7 bases and J 2 bases, leaving 14 bases between the germline ends. The CDR3 consists of 14 residues. Germline V CDR1 and CDR2: MGHDK, SYGVNS. CDR3 residues: CASTLGGFNTEAFF. CDR3 in DNA: TGTGCCAGCACTTTGGGGGGATTCAACACTGAAGCTTTCTTT.

This rearrangement joins TRBV18 to TRBJ1-2; tentatively, D is TRBD1 (6 bases). This CDR3 comprises 13 residues. In germline, CDR1 is KGHSH, CDR2 LQKENI. V was pared by 3 bases and J by 5 bases, with 10 bases between. CDR3 protein: CASSPLGAYGYTF. CDR3 in DNA: TGTGCCAGCTCACCTCTGGGGGCATATGGCTACACCTTC.

This chain joins TRBV11-2 and TRBJ1-5; 8 nucleotides line up with TRBD1. CDR1 is SGHAT, CDR2 FQNNGV, per germline. Trimming took 3 bases from V and 3 from J; bases not matched to a gene: 1. The CDR3 contains 14 residues. The CDR3, as DNA: TGTGCCAGCAGCTTGGGACAGGTCAATCAGCCCCAGCATTTT. This encodes CASSLGQVNQPQHF.

The V and J genes are TRBV30 and TRBJ2-3; D possibly corresponds to TRBD1 (6 bases). The CDR3 is 12 residues long. The germline V gene encodes CDR1 GTSNPN and CDR2 SVGIG (reference sequence). CDR3 coding DNA: TGTGCGGGGGCGACTAGCACAGATACGCAGTATTTT. This sequence encodes CAGATSTDTQYF.

The chain couples TRBV28 to TRBJ2-5; the D gene is possibly TRBD2 (6 bases). V was shortened by 5 bases and J by 2 bases, with 9 bases between the two germline ends. From germline, CDR1 is MDHEN and CDR2 SYDVKM. This CDR3 has 13 amino acids. The CDR3 reads CASSPGGQETQYF. The DNA for the CDR3 is TGTGCCAGCAGTCCCGGGGGTCAAGAGACCCAGTACTTC.

J is TRBJ1-1 and V is TRBV19; TRBD1 matches 10 bases. Germline V gives CDR1 LNHDA, CDR2 SQIVND (reference sequence). The CDR3 runs 13 residues. V was clipped by 8 bases and J by 5 bases; unmatched bases: 5. CDR3 sequence (DNA): TGTGCCAGTGGCGACAGGGGGCGGACTGAAGCTTTCTTT. Translating gives CASGDRGRTEAFF.

The rearrangement uses TRBV10-3 and TRBJ1-5; a possible D gene is TRBD1 (5 bases). The V gene's germline CDR1 is ENHRY and CDR2 SYGVKD. The V end lost 2 bases, the J end lost 7 bases, and 12 bases lay between the germline ends. CDR3 length equals 14 residues. CDR3 nucleotide sequence: TGTGCCATCAGTGAGGGGCAGGGCGGCCAGCCCCAGCATTTT. This sequence encodes CAISEGQGGQPQHF.

This chain links TRBV30 with TRBJ2-2, with 7 bases aligning to TRBD2. The CDR3 sequence is 15 residues long. The trim removed 7 bases at V and 0 bases at J, leaving 8 bases unmatched. CDR1 is GTSNPN and CDR2 is SVGIG in the germline V gene (reference sequence). CDR3 loop: CASRHAGANTGELFF. The CDR3 DNA sequence: TGTGCCTCACGCCACGCGGGAGCGAACACCGGGGAGCTGTTTTTT.

This rearrangement joins TRBV7-2 to TRBJ2-1; 9 nucleotides agree with TRBD1. The V and J ends lost 4 bases and 7 bases, in that order; junction bases with no gene match: 5. Per germline, CDR1 SGHTA and CDR2 FQGNSA. The CDR3 consists of 14 residues. The CDR3 is CASSSGTGRNEQFF. The DNA for the CDR3 is TGTGCCAGCAGCTCGGGGACAGGGCGGAATGAGCAGTTCTTC.

This clone was detected only a few times. The chain is built from TRBV11-1 and TRBJ2-5; the match to TRBD2 covers 9 bases. The germline CDR1 and CDR2 sequences are SGHAT and FQDESV (reference sequence). V lost 2 bases, J lost 5 bases, and 12 bases stayed unmatched. This CDR3 is built from 17 residues. CDR3 amino acids: CASSLSPAGGPGETQYF. In DNA, the CDR3 is TGTGCCAGCAGCTTAAGTCCGGCGGGAGGGCCGGGGGAGACCCAGTACTTC.

Comment on this clone: The junction shows a germline mismatch at one end, possibly a read error. This chain joins TRBV5-6 and TRBJ2-7; 9 bases line up with TRBD1. Germline assignment: CDR1 SGHDT and CDR2 YYEEEE. The CDR3 is 14 residues long. The CDR3 spells CASTPGQGKYGEIF. CDR3 sequence (DNA): TGTGCCAGCACCCCGGGACAGGGAAAATATGGGGAAATCTTC.

V and J are TRBV5-4 and TRBJ1-2; D is unclear. CDR3 length: 16 residues. V shed 3 bases and J shed 2 bases, with 17 bases lying between them. Germline V gene lookup returns CDR1 SGHNT and CDR2 YYREEE (reference sequence). CDR3 amino acids: CASSWGGEGANYGYTF. The CDR3 coding sequence is TGTGCCAGCAGCTGGGGAGGAGAGGGAGCAAACTATGGCTACACCTTC.

This chain links TRBV5-8 with TRBJ1-5; D is unclear. CDR1 is SGHTS, CDR2 YDEGEE, per germline. The CDR3 loop spans 16 amino acids. Trimming shortened V by 0 bases and J by 3 bases, and 13 bases separated the two germline ends. The CDR3: CASSLGWRGNNQPQHF. The CDR3 DNA follows: TGTGCCAGCAGCTTGGGTTGGAGAGGCAACAATCAGCCCCAGCATTTT.

The J gene is TRBJ2-4, the V gene TRBV2; TRBD2 is a possible D gene (7 bases). V lost 8 bases, J lost 5 bases, and 16 bases lay in between. The CDR3 runs 14 residues. From germline, CDR1 is SNHLY and CDR2 FYNNEI. CDR3 region: CASYLGGAENIQYF. The CDR3 DNA is TGTGCCAGCTACCTAGGGGGGGCAGAAAACATTCAGTACTTC.

This clone occurred once. The genes are TRBV27 and TRBJ1-4; D not resolved. Germline CDR1 MNHEY, CDR2 SMNVEV (reference sequence). This CDR3 is 15 amino acids long. V lost 4 bases and J lost 5, with 14 bases in between. The CDR3, as DNA: TGTGCCAGCAGTTCCCTCGGTTCCTCGAATGAAAAACTGTTTTTT. Translating gives CASSSLGSSNEKLFF. Full variable domain (missing parts from reference TRBV27 and TRBJ1-4): EAQVTQNPRYLITVTGKKLTVTCSQNMNHEYMSWYRQDPGLGLRQIYYSMNVEVTDKGDVPEGYKVSRKEKRNFPLILESPSPNQTSLYFCASSSLGSSNEKLFFGSGTQLSVL.